This T cell receptor (beta chain) was recorded in a study of shared clonotypes between healthy human individuals. Within Nashville, Tennessee resided all donors, each a Caucasian adult. Running of the assay took place at deep level. Amplification in unsorted PBMC replicate PCRs started from 250 to 300 ng DNA, which equals roughly 27,000 T cell genomes. In the original analysis: Junction-only immunoSEQ sequences carried no quality scores, so filtering differed. Repertoires were generated with immunoSEQ multiplex PCR, while TCRdb's copy carries only in-frame clones and drops some. Clone size and V and J calls were adopted from that table, with D and trimming inferred from the DNA. The table lists about 490,000 clones, more than 75% of them singletons. Germline V gives CDR1 SGHTA, CDR2 FQGNSA. The CDR3 contains 14 residues. Trimming left V 0 bases short and J 7 bases short, with 9 bases between.

The chain uses TRBV7-2 and TRBJ2-2; maybe TRBD2 (5 bases). The sequence was obtained from a woman in her forties in good health. Some clones in this sample may be carry-over from other donors' samples. Sequenced input: PBMCs. DNA of the CDR3: TGTGCCAGCAGCTTAGCGCGGAGGTACGGGGAGCTGTTTTTT. This translates into CASSLARRYGELFF.